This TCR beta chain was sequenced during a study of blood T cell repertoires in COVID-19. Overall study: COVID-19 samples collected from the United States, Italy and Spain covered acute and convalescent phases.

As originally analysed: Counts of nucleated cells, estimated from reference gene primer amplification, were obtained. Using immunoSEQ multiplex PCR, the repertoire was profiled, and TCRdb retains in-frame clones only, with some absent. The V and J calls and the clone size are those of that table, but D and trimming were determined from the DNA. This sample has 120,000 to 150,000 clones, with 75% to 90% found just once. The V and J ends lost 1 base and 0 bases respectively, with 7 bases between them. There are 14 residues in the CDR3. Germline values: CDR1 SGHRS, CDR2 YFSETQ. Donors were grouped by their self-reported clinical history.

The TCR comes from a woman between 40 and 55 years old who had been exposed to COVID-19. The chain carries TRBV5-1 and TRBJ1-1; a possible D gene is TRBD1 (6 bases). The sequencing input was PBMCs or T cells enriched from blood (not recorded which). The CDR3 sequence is CASSLTGLNTEAFF. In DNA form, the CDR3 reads TGCGCCAGCAGCTTGACAGGGCTGAACACTGAAGCTTTCTTT.